Sequencing of this TCR beta chain was carried out in a study of blood T cell repertoires in COVID-19. Whole-study context: Samples came from the United States, Italy and Spain, spanning acute and convalescent COVID-19.

Sequencing used immunoSEQ multiplex PCR; TCRdb keeps in-frame clones, though not all of them. The sample includes about 55,000 clones, approximately 85% of them seen just once. The germline V and J ends were trimmed by 4 bases and 0 bases, with 4 bases remaining between them. From germline, CDR1 is MDHEN and CDR2 SYDVKM. The CDR3 runs to 14 residues. The V gene is TRBV28, the J gene TRBJ2-6, with D hard to call. The sequence was obtained from a human donor in a cohort sampled during active COVID-19. The specimen sequenced was peripheral blood. This chain's CDR3 is CASSSSSGANVLTF. The CDR3 nucleotides read TGTGCCAGCAGTTCTAGCTCTGGGGCCAACGTCCTGACTTTC.